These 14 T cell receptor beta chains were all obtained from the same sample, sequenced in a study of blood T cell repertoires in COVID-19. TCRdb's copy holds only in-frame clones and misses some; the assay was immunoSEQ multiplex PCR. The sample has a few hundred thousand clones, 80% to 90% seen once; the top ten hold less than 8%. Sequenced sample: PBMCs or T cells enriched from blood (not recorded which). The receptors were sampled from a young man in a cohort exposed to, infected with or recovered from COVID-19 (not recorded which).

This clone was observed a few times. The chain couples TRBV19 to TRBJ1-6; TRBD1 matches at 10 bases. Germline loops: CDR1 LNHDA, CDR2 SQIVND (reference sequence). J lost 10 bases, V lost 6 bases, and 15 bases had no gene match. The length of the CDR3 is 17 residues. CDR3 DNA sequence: TGTGCCAGTAGGAACACCGGGACAGGGGTATCGGGATCACCCCTCCACTTT. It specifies CASRNTGTGVSGSPLHF.

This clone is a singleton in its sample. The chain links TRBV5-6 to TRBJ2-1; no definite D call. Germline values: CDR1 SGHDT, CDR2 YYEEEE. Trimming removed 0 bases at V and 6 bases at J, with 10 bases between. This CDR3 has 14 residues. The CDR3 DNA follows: TGTGCCAGCAGCTTGGGAGGCGGCATCAATGAGCAGTTCTTC. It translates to CASSLGGGINEQFF.

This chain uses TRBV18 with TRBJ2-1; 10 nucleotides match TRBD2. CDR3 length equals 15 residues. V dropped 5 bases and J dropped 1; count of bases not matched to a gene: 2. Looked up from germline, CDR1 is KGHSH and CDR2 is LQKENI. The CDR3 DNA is TGTGCCAGCTCAAAAGCGGGAGGGTCCTACAATGAGCAGTTCTTC. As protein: CASSKAGGSYNEQFF.

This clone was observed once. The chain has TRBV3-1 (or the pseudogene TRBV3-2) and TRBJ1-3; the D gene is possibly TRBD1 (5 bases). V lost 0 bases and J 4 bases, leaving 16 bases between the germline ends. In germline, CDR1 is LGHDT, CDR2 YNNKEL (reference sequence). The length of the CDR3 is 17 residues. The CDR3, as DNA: TGTGCCAGCAGCCAAGATATCAGGCGGGGACTGGGAAACACCATATATTTT. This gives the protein CASSQDIRRGLGNTIYF.

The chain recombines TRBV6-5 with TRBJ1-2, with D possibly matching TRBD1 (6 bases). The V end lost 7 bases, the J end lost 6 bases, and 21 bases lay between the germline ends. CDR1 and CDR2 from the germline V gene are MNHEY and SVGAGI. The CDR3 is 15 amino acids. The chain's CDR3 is CASITSWGQYDGYTF. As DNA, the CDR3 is TGTGCCAGCATCACTTCTTGGGGGCAGTACGATGGCTACACCTTC.

The CDR3 bases are TGTGCCAGCAGCACGGGTGTCGGGGAAACTAATGAAAAACTGTTTTTT. Translated, it gives CASSTGVGETNEKLFF. The J gene is TRBJ1-4, the V gene TRBV7-8; D not certain. The CDR3 sequence is 16 residues long. With 5 bases removed from V and 1 base from J, the gap between germline ends came to 14 bases. Germline V gene lookup returns CDR1 SGHVS and CDR2 FQNEAQ.

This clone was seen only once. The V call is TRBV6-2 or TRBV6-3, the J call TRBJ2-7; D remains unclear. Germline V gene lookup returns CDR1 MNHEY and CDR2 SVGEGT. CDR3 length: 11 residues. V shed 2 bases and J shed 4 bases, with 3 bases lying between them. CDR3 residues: CASSYAYEQYF. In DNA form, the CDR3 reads TGTGCCAGCAGTTACGCGTACGAGCAGTACTTC.

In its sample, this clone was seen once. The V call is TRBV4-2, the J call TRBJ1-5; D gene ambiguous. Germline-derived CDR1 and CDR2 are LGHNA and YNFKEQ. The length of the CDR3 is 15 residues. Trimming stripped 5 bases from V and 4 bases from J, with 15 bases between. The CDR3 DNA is TGTGCCAGCAGCTCAAGGTTGGGCTTTAATCAGCCCCAGCATTTT. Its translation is CASSSRLGFNQPQHF.

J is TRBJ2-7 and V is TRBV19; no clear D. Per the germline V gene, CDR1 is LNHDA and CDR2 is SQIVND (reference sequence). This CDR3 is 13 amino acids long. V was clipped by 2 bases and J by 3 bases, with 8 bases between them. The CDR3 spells CASSISGFYEQYF. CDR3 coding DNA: TGTGCCAGTAGTATATCAGGATTCTACGAGCAGTACTTC.

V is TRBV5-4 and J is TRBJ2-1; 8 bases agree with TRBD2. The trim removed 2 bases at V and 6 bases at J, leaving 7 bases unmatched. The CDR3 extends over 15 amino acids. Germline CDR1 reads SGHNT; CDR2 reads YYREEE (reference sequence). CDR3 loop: CASSFKRELINEQFF. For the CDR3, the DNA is TGTGCCAGCAGCTTTAAGCGGGAGTTGATCAATGAGCAGTTCTTC.

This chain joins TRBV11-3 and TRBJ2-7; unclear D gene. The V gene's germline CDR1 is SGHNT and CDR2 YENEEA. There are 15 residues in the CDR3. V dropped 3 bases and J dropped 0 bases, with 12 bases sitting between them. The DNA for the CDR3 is TGTGCCAGCAGCTTGGGTGCAGGCCTCTCCTACGAGCAGTACTTC. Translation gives CASSLGAGLSYEQYF.

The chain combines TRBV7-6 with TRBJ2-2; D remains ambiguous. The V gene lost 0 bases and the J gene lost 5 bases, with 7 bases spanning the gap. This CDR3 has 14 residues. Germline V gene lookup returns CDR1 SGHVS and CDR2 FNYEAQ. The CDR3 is CASSLARVTGELFF. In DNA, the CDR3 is TGTGCCAGCAGCTTAGCCCGGGTAACCGGGGAGCTGTTTTTT.

As DNA, the CDR3 is TGTGCCAGCAGCCGAGACAGGGTGAAAGAGACCCAGTACTTC. This sequence encodes CASSRDRVKETQYF. This chain connects TRBV5-4 to TRBJ2-5; 7 nucleotides line up with TRBD1. After removal of 4 bases from V and 3 bases from J, the junction contained 6 bases not matched to a gene. This CDR3 has 14 amino acids. Germline V lookup: CDR1 SGHNT, CDR2 YYREEE (reference sequence).

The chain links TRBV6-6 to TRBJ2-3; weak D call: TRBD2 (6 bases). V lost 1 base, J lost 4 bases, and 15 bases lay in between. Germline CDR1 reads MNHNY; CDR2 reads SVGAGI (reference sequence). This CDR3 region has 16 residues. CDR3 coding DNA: TGTGCCAGCAGTTACTACCGCTTGCGGGGCCCAGATACGCAGTATTTT. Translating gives CASSYYRLRGPDTQYF.